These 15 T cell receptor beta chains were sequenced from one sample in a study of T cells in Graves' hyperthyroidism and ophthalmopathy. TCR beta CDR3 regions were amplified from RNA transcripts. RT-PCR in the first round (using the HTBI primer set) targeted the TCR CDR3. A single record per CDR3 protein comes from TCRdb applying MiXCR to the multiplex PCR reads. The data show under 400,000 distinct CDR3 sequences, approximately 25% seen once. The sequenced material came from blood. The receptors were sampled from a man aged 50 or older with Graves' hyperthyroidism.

The DNA of the CDR3 is TGTGCCAGCAGCTCCCCAGATATGAACACTGAAGCTTTCTTT. Protein product: CASSSPDMNTEAFF. This chain links TRBV5-4 with TRBJ1-1; D is undetermined. Germline CDR1 SGHNT, CDR2 YYREEE (reference sequence). The length of the CDR3 is 14 residues. The ends were cut back, 3 bases at V and 0 bases at J, with 9 bases in the middle.

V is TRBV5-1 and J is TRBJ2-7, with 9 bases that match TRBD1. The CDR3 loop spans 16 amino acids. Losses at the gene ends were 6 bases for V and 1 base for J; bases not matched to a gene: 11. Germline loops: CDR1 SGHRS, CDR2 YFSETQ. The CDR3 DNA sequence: TGCGCCAGCACCGTTCGCCCGGGACAGGGATCCTACGAGCAGTACTTC. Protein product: CASTVRPGQGSYEQYF.

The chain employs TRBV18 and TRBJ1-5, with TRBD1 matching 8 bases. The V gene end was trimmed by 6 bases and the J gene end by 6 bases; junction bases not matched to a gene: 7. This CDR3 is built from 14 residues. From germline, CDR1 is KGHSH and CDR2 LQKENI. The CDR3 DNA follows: TGTGCCAGCTCCCAGGACAGGGCATCTCAGCCCCAGCATTTT. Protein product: CASSQDRASQPQHF.

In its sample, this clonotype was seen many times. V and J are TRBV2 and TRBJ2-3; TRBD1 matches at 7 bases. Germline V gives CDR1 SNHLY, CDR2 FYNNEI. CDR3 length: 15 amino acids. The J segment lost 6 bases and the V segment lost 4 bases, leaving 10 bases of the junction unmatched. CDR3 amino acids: CASSGDSSLPDTQYF. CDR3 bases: TGTGCCAGCAGTGGGGACAGTTCTCTCCCCGATACGCAGTATTTT.

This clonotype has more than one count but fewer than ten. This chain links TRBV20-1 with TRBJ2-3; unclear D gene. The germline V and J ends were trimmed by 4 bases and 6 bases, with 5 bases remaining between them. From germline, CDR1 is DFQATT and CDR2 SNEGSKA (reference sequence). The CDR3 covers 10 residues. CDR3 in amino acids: CSAKGDTQYF. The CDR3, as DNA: TGCAGTGCTAAGGGTGATACGCAGTATTTT.

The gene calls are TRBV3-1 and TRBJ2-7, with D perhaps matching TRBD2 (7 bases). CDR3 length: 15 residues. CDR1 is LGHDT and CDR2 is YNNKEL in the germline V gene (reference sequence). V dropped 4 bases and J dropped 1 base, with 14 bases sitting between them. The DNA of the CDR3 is TGTGCCAGCAGCCTTGGACAGCGGGATTCCTACGAGCAGTACTTC. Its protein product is CASSLGQRDSYEQYF.

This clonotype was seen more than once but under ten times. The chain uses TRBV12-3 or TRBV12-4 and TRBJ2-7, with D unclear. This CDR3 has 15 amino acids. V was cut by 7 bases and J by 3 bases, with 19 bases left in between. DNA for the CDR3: TGTGCCAGCACCTTCGGAGAGACTTCGTTCTACGAGCAGTACTTC. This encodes CASTFGETSFYEQYF.

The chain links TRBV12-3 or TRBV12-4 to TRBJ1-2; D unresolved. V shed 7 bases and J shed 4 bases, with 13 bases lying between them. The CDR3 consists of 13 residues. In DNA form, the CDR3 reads TGTGCCAGCACCTTTAGGTATTCCTATGGCTACACCTTC. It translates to CASTFRYSYGYTF.

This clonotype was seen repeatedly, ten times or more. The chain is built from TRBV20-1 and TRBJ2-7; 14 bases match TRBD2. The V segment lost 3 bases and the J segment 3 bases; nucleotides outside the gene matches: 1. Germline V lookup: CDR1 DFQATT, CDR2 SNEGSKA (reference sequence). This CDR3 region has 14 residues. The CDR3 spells CSARGLAGDYEQYF. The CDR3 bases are TGCAGTGCTAGGGGACTAGCGGGAGACTACGAGCAGTACTTC.

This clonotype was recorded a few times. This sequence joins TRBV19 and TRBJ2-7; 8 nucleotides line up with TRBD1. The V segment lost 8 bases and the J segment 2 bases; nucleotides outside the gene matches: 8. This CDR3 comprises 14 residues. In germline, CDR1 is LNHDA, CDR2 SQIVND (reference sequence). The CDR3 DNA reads TGTGCCAGTGGGGGCAGGGGGCCGACCTACGAGCAGTACTTC. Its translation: CASGGRGPTYEQYF.

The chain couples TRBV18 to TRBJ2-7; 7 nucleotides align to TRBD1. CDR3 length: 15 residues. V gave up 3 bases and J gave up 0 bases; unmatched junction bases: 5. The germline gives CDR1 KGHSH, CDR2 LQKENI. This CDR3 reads CASSPVQGVSYEQYF. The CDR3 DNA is TGTGCCAGCTCACCTGTTCAGGGGGTCTCCTACGAGCAGTACTTC.

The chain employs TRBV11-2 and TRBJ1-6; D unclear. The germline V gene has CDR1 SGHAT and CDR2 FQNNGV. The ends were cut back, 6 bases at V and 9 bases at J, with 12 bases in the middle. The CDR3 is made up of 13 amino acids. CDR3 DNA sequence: TGTGCCAGCAGAGGCCTCCCGGGTTCACCCCTCCACTTT. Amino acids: CASRGLPGSPLHF.

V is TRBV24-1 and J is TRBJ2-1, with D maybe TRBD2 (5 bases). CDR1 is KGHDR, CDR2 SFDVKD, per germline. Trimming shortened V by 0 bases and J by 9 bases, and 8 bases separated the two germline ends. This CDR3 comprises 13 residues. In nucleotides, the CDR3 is TGTGCCACCAGTGATTTGAGAGGGTTTGAGCAGTTCTTC. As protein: CATSDLRGFEQFF.

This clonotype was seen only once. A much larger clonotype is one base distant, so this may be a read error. CDR3 bases: TGTGCCAGCAGCCTTCTTAGTGCTCTCTACAATGAGCAGTTCTTC. Its protein is CASSLLSALYNEQFF. The gene calls are TRBV28 and TRBJ2-1; D is undetermined. The germline CDR1 and CDR2 sequences are MDHEN and SYDVKM. Between the trimmed V and J ends, which lost 6 bases and 3 bases, there was a span of 15 bases. This CDR3 has 15 residues.

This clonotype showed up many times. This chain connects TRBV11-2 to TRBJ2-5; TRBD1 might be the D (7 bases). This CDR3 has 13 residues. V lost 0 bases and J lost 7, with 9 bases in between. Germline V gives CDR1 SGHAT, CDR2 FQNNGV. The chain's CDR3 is CASSLDQGGTQYF. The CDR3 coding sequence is TGTGCCAGCAGCTTAGACCAGGGGGGGACCCAGTACTTC.